These 12 T cell receptor beta chains were sequenced from one sample in a study of a mutant IDH1 vaccine in newly diagnosed glioma. Time point meaning: week 5, during vaccination. Vaccinated patients received 300 ug of mutant IDH1 20-mer peptide per dose, with topical imiquimod. These receptors have no identified antigens. Here immunoSEQ multiplex PCR was the method, and the copy in TCRdb shows in-frame clones only, minus some. The sample yields about 83,000 clones, 75% to 95% seen once. The sample consisted of PBMCs, taken from a glioma patient whose treatment included an IDH1 peptide vaccine. These TCRs come from a woman between 45 and 65 years old with glioma.

V and J are TRBV2 and TRBJ2-1; 9 bases are shared with TRBD2. Looked up from germline, CDR1 is SNHLY and CDR2 is FYNNEI. The V segment lost 6 bases and the J segment 12 bases; nucleotides outside the gene matches: 12. CDR3 length: 14 amino acids. The CDR3 coding sequence is TGTGCCAGCAGGGGGTGGCTAGCGGGAACCGGGCAGTTCTTC. This encodes CASRGWLAGTGQFF.

V and J are TRBV6-1 and TRBJ2-7; TRBD1 agrees at 8 bases. Germline V gene sequence: CDR1 MNHNS, CDR2 SASEGT. The V segment lost 6 bases and the J segment 6 bases; nucleotides outside the gene matches: 4. The CDR3 length is 12 residues. CDR3 DNA: TGTGCCAGCAGCCCAGGGGGCGGCGAGCAGTACTTC. It codes for CASSPGGGEQYF.

This chain uses TRBV4-1 with TRBJ2-1; TRBD2 matches 16 bases. Per the germline V gene, CDR1 is MGHRA and CDR2 is YSYEKL. There are 17 residues in the CDR3. J gave up 9 bases and V 3 bases, and 8 bases lay outside the gene matches. CDR3 sequence: CASSQGSGTSGRGEQFF. The CDR3 coding sequence is TGCGCCAGCAGCCAGGGCTCCGGGACTAGCGGGAGGGGTGAGCAGTTCTTC.

This clone was seen a few times. CDR3 sequence (DNA): TGCAGCGTTGGGGCCGGGGCCACTGAAGCTTTCTTT. As protein: CSVGAGATEAFF. The rearrangement uses TRBV29-1 and TRBJ1-1; D perhaps matches TRBD1 (5 bases). This CDR3 is 12 amino acids long. The germline V gene encodes CDR1 SQVTM and CDR2 ANQGSEA. V was pared by 4 bases and J by 4 bases, with 10 bases between.

V and J are TRBV7-8 and TRBJ2-5; weak D call: TRBD2 (6 bases). Trimming shortened V by 3 bases and J by 2 bases, and 13 bases separated the two germline ends. This CDR3 has 15 amino acids. The germline V gene encodes CDR1 SGHVS and CDR2 FQNEAQ. CDR3 nucleotide sequence: TGTGCCAGCAGCTTCAGCGGGTACATTCAAGAGACCCAGTACTTC. Translated: CASSFSGYIQETQYF.

The chain carries TRBV11-2 and TRBJ1-2; D is possibly TRBD1 (6 bases). Trimming took 3 bases from V and 4 from J, leaving 12 bases between them. Per germline, CDR1 SGHAT and CDR2 FQNNGV. The CDR3 is made up of 14 amino acids. For the CDR3, the DNA is TGTGCCAGCAGCTTTAACGGGGACACCTATGGCTACACCTTC. This codes for CASSFNGDTYGYTF.

As concerns this clone: The missing conserved phenylalanine or tryptophan at the end of this CDR3 makes a read error likely. It is unclear where the CDR3 begins or ends on the DNA, so no DNA is shown, and the CDR3 is as TCRdb lists it. The V and J genes are TRBV21-1 and TRBJ1-2; the table's D call, TRBD1, was not checked against the DNA. TRBV21-1 is a known pseudogene. The CDR3 totals 10 residues, both ends included. CDR3 protein: CASSKTDRCL.

The CDR3, as DNA: TGTGCCAGCGGAGGGGCGGGGGGATATGGCTACACCTTC. It specifies CASGGAGGYGYTF. The chain employs TRBV27 and TRBJ1-2; tentative D call: TRBD1 (5 bases). The CDR3 totals 13 residues. V dropped 8 bases and J dropped 5 bases, with 15 bases sitting between them. Germline values: CDR1 MNHEY, CDR2 SMNVEV (reference sequence).

The chain carries TRBV28 and TRBJ1-2; D call uncertain. V was clipped by 4 bases and J by 8 bases, with 8 bases between them. The V gene's germline CDR1 is MDHEN and CDR2 SYDVKM. This CDR3 is built from 11 residues. The CDR3 coding sequence is TGTGCCAGCAGTTCGGGAAACGGCTACACCTTC. Translating gives CASSSGNGYTF.

The chain combines TRBV30 with TRBJ1-5; D call uncertain. The length of the CDR3 is 13 residues. Germline V gene data show CDR1 as GTSNPN and CDR2 as SVGIG (reference sequence). V lost 0 bases, J lost 0 bases, and 3 bases lay in between. The CDR3 sequence: CAWSVYSNQPQHF. The CDR3 nucleotides read TGTGCCTGGAGTGTATATAGCAATCAGCCCCAGCATTTT.

The chain joins TRBV5-1 to TRBJ2-3, with D perhaps matching TRBD1 (6 bases). CDR1 is SGHRS and CDR2 is YFSETQ in the germline V gene. The CDR3 spans 14 residues. V was shortened by 0 bases and J by 2 bases, with 7 bases between the two germline ends. The CDR3: CASSLDRATDTQYF. DNA of the CDR3: TGCGCCAGCAGCTTGGACAGGGCCACAGATACGCAGTATTTT.

CDR3: CASSPRSQETQYF. DNA for the CDR3: TGTGCCAGCTCACCACGATCGCAAGAGACCCAGTACTTC. The rearrangement links TRBV18 to TRBJ2-5, with unresolved D. V shed 1 base and J shed 2 bases, with 5 bases lying between them. This CDR3 is 13 amino acids long. Looked up from germline, CDR1 is KGHSH and CDR2 is LQKENI.